Listed below are T cell receptor beta chains from one sample, sequenced in a study of T cell responses to AZD1222 COVID-19 vaccine. The assay was immunoSEQ multiplex PCR, and TCRdb's table has in-frame clones only and misses some. The table has about 150,000 clones, under 95% seen once. This specimen consisted of peripheral blood, obtained on day 0 of AZD1222 vaccination. Receptor source: an adult in good health. Both conserved end residues are part of each CDR3. The order of the fields is clone size, CDR3 length, D gene, J gene, V gene, CDR3 DNA, CDR3 protein. The D gene is left open where the match is weak. A row's size may be missing; if present it is once, few, many or a size class.

abundance: .; len: 15; d_gene: .; j_gene: TRBJ1-2; v_gene: TRBV19; CDR3nt: TGTGCCAGTAGTATAGTCGACGGGGCCAACTATGGCTACACCTTC; CDR3aa: CASSIVDGANYGYTF
abundance: once; len: 15; d_gene: .; j_gene: TRBJ1-2; v_gene: TRBV9; CDR3nt: TGTGCCAGCAGCGTAGGGGCAGGACCCAACTATGGCTACACCTTC; CDR3aa: CASSVGAGPNYGYTF
abundance: .; len: 15; d_gene: .; j_gene: TRBJ2-4; v_gene: TRBV4-2; CDR3nt: TGTGCCAGCACCCCTCGAATGGACGATAGCGCCATTCAGTACTTC; CDR3aa: CASTPRMDDSAIQYF
abundance: .; len: 14; d_gene: TRBD2; j_gene: TRBJ2-1; v_gene: TRBV14; CDR3nt: TGTGCCAGCAGCGTTACTAGCGGCTACAATGAGCAGTTCTTC; CDR3aa: CASSVTSGYNEQFF
abundance: .; len: 17; d_gene: .; j_gene: TRBJ2-1; v_gene: TRBV21-1; CDR3nt: TGTGCCAGCAGCAAAAGGAGAAAACAGTTTATCTACAATGAGCAGTTCTTC; CDR3aa: CASSKRRKQFIYNEQFF
abundance: .; len: 14; d_gene: .; j_gene: TRBJ2-5; v_gene: TRBV7-3; CDR3nt: TGTGCCAGCAGCTCCCCAGGGCAGTCAGAGACCCAGTACTTC; CDR3aa: CASSSPGQSETQYF
abundance: .; len: 12; d_gene: .; j_gene: TRBJ2-7; v_gene: TRBV12-3/TRBV12-4; CDR3nt: TGTGCCAGCAGTTTTCAGGGGTACGAGCAGTACTTC; CDR3aa: CASSFQGYEQYF
abundance: .; len: 15; d_gene: .; j_gene: TRBJ1-1; v_gene: TRBV29-1; CDR3nt: TGCAGCGTTGAAATTAATCAGGGAGGTTTAACTGAAGCTTTCTTT; CDR3aa: CSVEINQGGLTEAFF
abundance: .; len: 16; d_gene: TRBD1; j_gene: TRBJ1-4; v_gene: TRBV28; CDR3nt: TGTGCCAGCAGTCCATCAACCGGGACAGGGTACGAAAAACTGTTTTTT; CDR3aa: CASSPSTGTGYEKLFF
abundance: .; len: 15; d_gene: TRBD1; j_gene: TRBJ1-2; v_gene: TRBV19; CDR3nt: TGTGCCAGTAGTTTCAGGGACAGGGTGAATCTCGGCTACACCTTC; CDR3aa: CASSFRDRVNLGYTF
abundance: once; len: 18; d_gene: .; j_gene: TRBJ1-2; v_gene: TRBV28; CDR3nt: TGTGCCAGCAGCACTATTCAGCTTGGGACGCCAGCTAACTATGGCTACACCTTC; CDR3aa: CASSTIQLGTPANYGYTF
abundance: .; len: 14; d_gene: .; j_gene: TRBJ2-1; v_gene: TRBV4-2; CDR3nt: TGTGCCAGCAGCTTCACGATGACCGGGCCTGAGCAGTTCTTC; CDR3aa: CASSFTMTGPEQFF
abundance: .; len: 13; d_gene: .; j_gene: TRBJ1-1; v_gene: TRBV6-5; CDR3nt: TGTGCCAGCAGTTACGAGGGAATCACTGAAGCTTTCTTT; CDR3aa: CASSYEGITEAFF
abundance: few; len: 13; d_gene: .; j_gene: TRBJ1-3; v_gene: TRBV28; CDR3nt: TGTGCCAGCAGTTTAACGGCTGGAAACACCATATATTTT; CDR3aa: CASSLTAGNTIYF
abundance: few; len: 16; d_gene: TRBD1; j_gene: TRBJ1-2; v_gene: TRBV5-1; CDR3nt: TGCGCCAGCAGCTTGGATACCGGGACAGGGGGCCGGGGCTACACCTTC; CDR3aa: CASSLDTGTGGRGYTF
abundance: .; len: 13; d_gene: .; j_gene: TRBJ1-2; v_gene: TRBV28; CDR3nt: TGTGCCAGCAGCCGGGGAGGCGGCGCTGGCTACACCTTC; CDR3aa: CASSRGGGAGYTF
abundance: .; len: 14; d_gene: TRBD1; j_gene: TRBJ1-2; v_gene: TRBV4-1; CDR3nt: TGCGCCAGCAGCCAAGGACAGGGAATCTACGGCTACACCTTC; CDR3aa: CASSQGQGIYGYTF
abundance: .; len: 17; d_gene: TRBD2; j_gene: TRBJ2-2; v_gene: TRBV7-2; CDR3nt: TGTGCCAGCAGCTCTAGCGGGAGGGCCAGTGACACCGGGGAGCTGTTTTTT; CDR3aa: CASSSSGRASDTGELFF
abundance: .; len: 16; d_gene: .; j_gene: TRBJ1-6; v_gene: TRBV19; CDR3nt: TGTGCCAGTAGTATAGAGTGGGGGGTACCTAATTCACCCCTCCACTTT; CDR3aa: CASSIEWGVPNSPLHF
abundance: .; len: 15; d_gene: .; j_gene: TRBJ1-1; v_gene: TRBV9; CDR3nt: TGTGCCAGCAGCCTCCGTGGGACGCAGAACACTGAAGCTTTCTTT; CDR3aa: CASSLRGTQNTEAFF
abundance: few; len: 14; d_gene: TRBD1; j_gene: TRBJ1-5; v_gene: TRBV11-2; CDR3nt: TGTGCCAGCTCCTCCGGGACAGGGGGACAGCCCCAGCATTTT; CDR3aa: CASSSGTGGQPQHF
abundance: .; len: 13; d_gene: .; j_gene: TRBJ2-1; v_gene: TRBV2; CDR3nt: TGTGCCAGCAGTAGAGACCGAAACAATGAGCAGTTCTTC; CDR3aa: CASSRDRNNEQFF
abundance: .; len: 12; d_gene: TRBD1; j_gene: TRBJ1-2; v_gene: TRBV25-1; CDR3nt: TGTGCCAGCAGCCTGACAGGGGGAGGCTACACCTTC; CDR3aa: CASSLTGGGYTF
abundance: .; len: 13; d_gene: .; j_gene: TRBJ1-2; v_gene: TRBV29-1; CDR3nt: TGCAGCTTGGGCCAGCAAGCTGGTTCTGGCTACACCTTC; CDR3aa: CSLGQQAGSGYTF
abundance: .; len: 17; d_gene: .; j_gene: TRBJ1-5; v_gene: TRBV28; CDR3nt: TGTGCCAGCAGTTTATGGGGGCAGACGTGGGGCAATCAGCCCCAGCATTTT; CDR3aa: CASSLWGQTWGNQPQHF
abundance: .; len: 13; d_gene: .; j_gene: TRBJ2-7; v_gene: TRBV4-3; CDR3nt: TGCGCCAGCAGCCAAGACTCCCCTAATGAGCAGTACTTC; CDR3aa: CASSQDSPNEQYF
abundance: .; len: 16; d_gene: .; j_gene: TRBJ2-3; v_gene: TRBV2; CDR3nt: TGTGCCAGCATAAGGACCCCAGAAACTAGCACAGATACGCAGTATTTT; CDR3aa: CASIRTPETSTDTQYF
abundance: .; len: 15; d_gene: .; j_gene: TRBJ1-2; v_gene: TRBV5-5; CDR3nt: TGTGCCAGCAGCTTTTTCCAAGGTGCGGACTATGGCTACACCTTC; CDR3aa: CASSFFQGADYGYTF
abundance: .; len: 15; d_gene: .; j_gene: TRBJ1-1; v_gene: TRBV19; CDR3nt: TGTGCCAGTAGTATATTCGGCAGGGGGAACACTGAAGCTTTCTTT; CDR3aa: CASSIFGRGNTEAFF
abundance: .; len: 13; d_gene: .; j_gene: TRBJ2-7; v_gene: TRBV6-5; CDR3nt: TGTGCCAGCGTTTCACAGGGTACGAGGGAGCAGTACTTC; CDR3aa: CASVSQGTREQYF
abundance: .; len: 15; d_gene: .; j_gene: TRBJ1-3; v_gene: TRBV5-5; CDR3nt: TGTGCCAGCAGCTTTCGGGTGGGCTCTGGAAACACCATATATTTT; CDR3aa: CASSFRVGSGNTIYF
abundance: once; len: 12; d_gene: .; j_gene: TRBJ2-3; v_gene: TRBV18; CDR3nt: TGTGCCAGTCGAGTAGGGGGAGATACGCAGTATTTT; CDR3aa: CASRVGGDTQYF
abundance: .; len: 17; d_gene: TRBD1; j_gene: TRBJ1-2; v_gene: TRBV19; CDR3nt: TGTGCCAGTAGTATTTCCGGGACAGGGCGCCCGGACTATGGCTACACCTTC; CDR3aa: CASSISGTGRPDYGYTF
abundance: .; len: 16; d_gene: .; j_gene: TRBJ2-7; v_gene: TRBV5-6; CDR3nt: TGTGCCAGCAGCTCGGACAGCGTGTACGTCGGCTACGAGCAGTACTTC; CDR3aa: CASSSDSVYVGYEQYF
abundance: .; len: 17; d_gene: .; j_gene: TRBJ1-6; v_gene: TRBV5-5; CDR3nt: TGTGCCAGCAGCTTGGAGATAGGGAACGTCGGTAATTCACCCCTCCACTTT; CDR3aa: CASSLEIGNVGNSPLHF
abundance: .; len: 14; d_gene: .; j_gene: TRBJ2-7; v_gene: TRBV27; CDR3nt: TGTGCCAGCAGTTGGTCAGCTACCCCCTACGAGCAGTACTTC; CDR3aa: CASSWSATPYEQYF
abundance: .; len: 14; d_gene: .; j_gene: TRBJ1-1; v_gene: TRBV4-2; CDR3nt: TGTGCCAGCAGCCAAGACAGGGCAAACACTGAAGCTTTCTTT; CDR3aa: CASSQDRANTEAFF
abundance: .; len: 16; d_gene: .; j_gene: TRBJ1-1; v_gene: TRBV7-8; CDR3nt: TGTGCCAGCAGCCCCACGCGGGGGCCGGTGAACACTGAAGCTTTCTTT; CDR3aa: CASSPTRGPVNTEAFF
abundance: .; len: 14; d_gene: .; j_gene: TRBJ2-3; v_gene: TRBV7-2; CDR3nt: TGTGCCAGCAGCTTGCGGACTAGCACAGATACGCAGTATTTT; CDR3aa: CASSLRTSTDTQYF
abundance: once; len: 16; d_gene: .; j_gene: TRBJ2-3; v_gene: TRBV5-1; CDR3nt: TGCGCCAGCAGCTTGGCCCCATCGCTCCGCACAGATACGCAGTATTTT; CDR3aa: CASSLAPSLRTDTQYF
abundance: .; len: 18; d_gene: TRBD1; j_gene: TRBJ2-2; v_gene: TRBV5-1; CDR3nt: TGCGCCAGCAGCTCGATTACAGGGGGCGTCATTCAGGTCGGGGAGCTGTTTTTT; CDR3aa: CASSSITGGVIQVGELFF
abundance: .; len: 13; d_gene: TRBD1; j_gene: TRBJ1-4; v_gene: TRBV10-3; CDR3nt: TGTGCCGCCAACAGGGGTGCTAATGAAAAACTGTTTTTT; CDR3aa: CAANRGANEKLFF
abundance: .; len: 14; d_gene: TRBD1; j_gene: TRBJ1-2; v_gene: TRBV2; CDR3nt: TGTGCCAGCAGATACAGGGGTAGCAACTATGGCTACACCTTC; CDR3aa: CASRYRGSNYGYTF
abundance: .; len: 16; d_gene: .; j_gene: TRBJ2-2; v_gene: TRBV5-6; CDR3nt: TGTGCCAGCAGCTTGCAAAGGGGAATGGGGCCCGGGGAGCTGTTTTTT; CDR3aa: CASSLQRGMGPGELFF
abundance: .; len: 17; d_gene: TRBD2; j_gene: TRBJ2-7; v_gene: TRBV7-8; CDR3nt: TGTGCCAGCAGCTTAGCGGGCCAGACTAGCCCAAAGAACGAGCAGTACTTC; CDR3aa: CASSLAGQTSPKNEQYF
abundance: .; len: 18; d_gene: .; j_gene: TRBJ1-3; v_gene: TRBV2; CDR3nt: TGTGCCAGCAGTGAAGCCTACACTGGGGGCAGGGCCGGAAACACCATATATTTT; CDR3aa: CASSEAYTGGRAGNTIYF
abundance: .; len: 15; d_gene: .; j_gene: TRBJ2-6; v_gene: TRBV15; CDR3nt: TGTGCCACCAGCAGAGATTTGACTGGGGCCAACGTCCTGACTTTC; CDR3aa: CATSRDLTGANVLTF
abundance: .; len: 15; d_gene: .; j_gene: TRBJ1-4; v_gene: TRBV7-9; CDR3nt: TGTGCCAGCAGCCCAGCAGGGACCGCTTTGGGAAAACTGTTTTTT; CDR3aa: CASSPAGTALGKLFF
abundance: .; len: 15; d_gene: .; j_gene: TRBJ1-3; v_gene: TRBV7-2; CDR3nt: TGTGCCAGCAGCTTAACAGGGCACTCTGGAAACACCATATATTTT; CDR3aa: CASSLTGHSGNTIYF
abundance: .; len: 15; d_gene: TRBD1; j_gene: TRBJ2-1; v_gene: TRBV7-9; CDR3nt: TGTGCCAGCGCGTCCGGGACAGGGGTGGTCGAGGAGCAGTTCTTC; CDR3aa: CASASGTGVVEEQFF
abundance: .; len: 17; d_gene: .; j_gene: TRBJ2-3; v_gene: TRBV5-5; CDR3nt: TGTGCCAGCAGCACTCACCAGGACTTCTCTAGCACAGATACGCAGTATTTT; CDR3aa: CASSTHQDFSSTDTQYF
abundance: once; len: 13; d_gene: .; j_gene: TRBJ2-7; v_gene: TRBV4-2; CDR3nt: TGTGCCAGCAGCCAAGAACCAAACTACGAGCAGTACTTC; CDR3aa: CASSQEPNYEQYF
abundance: .; len: 15; d_gene: .; j_gene: TRBJ1-1; v_gene: TRBV7-3; CDR3nt: TGTGCCAGCAGCTTATACGCGGGAATGAACACTGAAGCTTTCTTT; CDR3aa: CASSLYAGMNTEAFF